This is a list of T cell receptor beta chains from one sample in a study of blood T cell repertoires in COVID-19. The assay was immunoSEQ multiplex PCR, and TCRdb's table has in-frame clones only and misses some. The sample holds about 230,000 clones, 80% to 85% seen once. Sequenced material: peripheral blood. Receptors were obtained from a man aged 35-49 years with acute or convalescent COVID-19. Each CDR3 is given with its conserved first and last residue. The D gene is left open where the match is weak. Clone size is shown for a subset of rows, as once, few, many or a class of expanded clone.

CASSLSGSSYNEQFF,TGTGCCAGCAGCCTTAGCGGGAGCTCCTACAATGAGCAGTTCTTC,few,TRBV7-2,TRBJ2-1,TRBD2
CASEGVSNQPQHF,TGTGCCAGCGAAGGGGTTAGCAATCAGCCCCAGCATTTT,NA,TRBV2,TRBJ1-5,NA
CASSLVGGYGEQYF,TGTGCCAGCAGCTTAGTGGGGGGATACGGCGAGCAGTACTTC,NA,TRBV11-2,TRBJ2-7,NA
CASSVRGWDIQYF,TGTGCCAGCAGCGTGAGGGGGTGGGACATTCAGTACTTC,NA,TRBV9,TRBJ2-4,NA
CASSPGLAGGHNEQFF,TGTGCCAGCAGCCCCGGACTAGCGGGAGGGCACAATGAGCAGTTCTTC,NA,TRBV6-6,TRBJ2-1,TRBD2
CSALGTGPVNEQFF,TGCAGCGCCCTAGGGACAGGGCCTGTTAATGAGCAGTTCTTC,NA,TRBV29-1,TRBJ2-1,TRBD1
CASRRGQGPYGYTF,TGTGCCAGCAGGCGGGGACAGGGGCCCTATGGCTACACCTTC,NA,TRBV19,TRBJ1-2,TRBD1
CASSEMIAAYNEQFF,TGTGCCAGCAGTGAAATGATAGCGGCCTACAATGAGCAGTTCTTC,NA,TRBV6-1,TRBJ2-1,NA
CASSRTRANEQFF,TGTGCCAGCAGTCGGACCAGGGCAAATGAGCAGTTCTTC,NA,TRBV6-5,TRBJ2-1,NA
CASSLGQGATEAFF,TGCGCCAGCAGTCTTGGACAGGGGGCTACTGAAGCTTTCTTT,NA,TRBV23-1,TRBJ1-1,TRBD1
CASSYRDRNQPQHF,TGTGCCAGCAGTTACAGGGACAGGAATCAGCCCCAGCATTTT,NA,TRBV6-5,TRBJ1-5,TRBD1
CASRDSNYGYTF,TGCGCCAGCAGAGACTCTAACTATGGCTACACCTTC,NA,TRBV5-1,TRBJ1-2,NA
CASLDDRVPYEQYF,TGTGCCAGTTTAGATGACAGGGTACCCTACGAGCAGTACTTC,NA,TRBV2,TRBJ2-7,TRBD1
CASSPLQGFTDTQYF,TGTGCCAGCTCACCCTTACAGGGTTTCACAGATACGCAGTATTTT,NA,TRBV18,TRBJ2-3,NA
CSVEGAGGETQYF,TGCAGCGTTGAAGGAGCGGGAGGGGAGACCCAGTACTTC,NA,TRBV29-1,TRBJ2-5,TRBD2
CASSKLGDYNEQFF,TGTGCCAGCAGCAAGTTAGGGGATTACAATGAGCAGTTCTTC,NA,TRBV5-4,TRBJ2-1,NA
CASSSLVAYEQYF,TGTGCCAGCAGCTCCCTAGTTGCCTACGAGCAGTACTTC,NA,TRBV7-9,TRBJ2-7,NA
CASNPGHNYGYTF,TGTGCCAGTAATCCGGGACATAACTATGGCTACACCTTC,NA,TRBV19,TRBJ1-2,NA
CASGPSKDIQYF,TGTGCCAGCGGGCCCTCGAAGGACATTCAGTACTTC,NA,TRBV12-3/TRBV12-4,TRBJ2-4,NA
CASSTTVTYNEQFF,TGTGCCAGCAGCACGACAGTGACCTACAATGAGCAGTTCTTC,NA,TRBV6-5,TRBJ2-1,NA
CASGSAPGVGGYTF,TGTGCTAGTGGTTCCGCCCCAGGGGTGGGGGGCTACACCTTC,NA,TRBV12-5,TRBJ1-2,NA
CAWTQLAGEPDTQYF,TGTGCCTGGACTCAGCTAGCGGGAGAGCCAGATACGCAGTATTTT,NA,TRBV30,TRBJ2-3,TRBD2
CASSLGVETQYF,TGTGCCAGCAGCTTAGGGGTAGAGACCCAGTACTTC,NA,TRBV6-5,TRBJ2-5,NA
CASSTSGSGDEQFF,TGCGCCAGCTCTACTAGCGGGAGTGGTGATGAGCAGTTCTTC,NA,TRBV5-1,TRBJ2-1,TRBD2
CASSFPTGGTEAFF,TGTGCCAGCAGCTTCCCGACAGGGGGAACTGAAGCTTTCTTT,NA,TRBV7-9,TRBJ1-1,TRBD1
CASSLGTGEAFF,TGTGCCAGCAGTCTAGGGACAGGGGAGGCTTTCTTT,NA,TRBV7-2,TRBJ1-1,TRBD1
CASSRSGVSQPQHF,TGTGCCAGCAGTCGTTCAGGGGTGAGTCAGCCCCAGCATTTT,NA,TRBV6-5,TRBJ1-5,NA
CASTFEGGNTEAFF,TGTGCCAGTACCTTTGAGGGTGGAAACACTGAAGCTTTCTTT,NA,TRBV19,TRBJ1-1,NA
CASARTSGRREQYF,TGTGCCAGCGCCCGAACTAGCGGGAGGCGCGAGCAGTACTTC,NA,TRBV6-5,TRBJ2-7,TRBD2
CASRLQGNQPQHF,TGTGCCAGCAGATTACAGGGGAATCAGCCCCAGCATTTT,NA,TRBV2,TRBJ1-5,TRBD1
CASSFYRGEGETQYF,TGTGCCAGCAGCTTCTATCGCGGGGAGGGAGAGACCCAGTACTTC,NA,TRBV5-4,TRBJ2-5,TRBD2
CASSQDRGGRTGELFF,TGCGCCAGCAGCCAAGACAGGGGCGGTCGCACCGGGGAGCTGTTTTTT,NA,TRBV4-3,TRBJ2-2,NA
CASSLYWRTEAFF,TGTGCCAGCAGCTTATACTGGAGGACTGAAGCTTTCTTT,NA,TRBV11-3,TRBJ1-1,NA
CASSLMGGGGEDKNIQYF,TGTGCCAGCAGCCTAATGGGGGGGGGAGGCGAAGACAAAAACATTCAGTACTTC,NA,TRBV4-2,TRBJ2-4,TRBD2
CASSFDRRYNSPLHF,TGTGCCAGCAGCTTCGACAGAAGGTATAATTCACCCCTCCACTTT,NA,TRBV27,TRBJ1-6,NA
CASSPLAFRAGVPWGNQPQHF,TGTGCCAGCTCACCTCTAGCTTTCCGGGCCGGGGTCCCTTGGGGCAATCAGCCCCAGCATTTT,NA,TRBV18,TRBJ1-5,NA
CATRRGSNEQFF,TGTGCCACCAGGCGCGGGAGCAATGAGCAGTTCTTC,NA,TRBV7-2,TRBJ2-1,TRBD2
CASSLEGLGNTGELFF,TGTGCCAGCAGCTTAGAAGGACTAGGGAACACCGGGGAGCTGTTTTTT,NA,TRBV13,TRBJ2-2,TRBD2
CASSLQGNTEAFF,TGTGCCAGCAGCCTACAGGGAAACACTGAAGCTTTCTTT,NA,TRBV11-1,TRBJ1-1,NA
CASSDRVSNSPLHF,TGTGCCAGCAGTGACCGAGTTTCCAATTCACCCCTCCACTTT,NA,TRBV6-4,TRBJ1-6,NA